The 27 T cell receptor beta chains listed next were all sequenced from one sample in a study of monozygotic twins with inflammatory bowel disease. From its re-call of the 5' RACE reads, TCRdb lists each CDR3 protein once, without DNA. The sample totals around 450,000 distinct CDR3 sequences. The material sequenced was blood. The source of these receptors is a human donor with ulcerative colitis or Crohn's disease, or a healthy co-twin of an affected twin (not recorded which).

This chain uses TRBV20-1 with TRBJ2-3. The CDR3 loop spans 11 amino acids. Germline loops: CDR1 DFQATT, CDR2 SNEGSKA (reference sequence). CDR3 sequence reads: CSTQSSDTQYF.

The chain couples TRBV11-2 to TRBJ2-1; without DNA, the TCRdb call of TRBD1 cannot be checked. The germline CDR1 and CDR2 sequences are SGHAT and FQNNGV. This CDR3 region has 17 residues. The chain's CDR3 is CARDKVPVSRRYNEQFF.

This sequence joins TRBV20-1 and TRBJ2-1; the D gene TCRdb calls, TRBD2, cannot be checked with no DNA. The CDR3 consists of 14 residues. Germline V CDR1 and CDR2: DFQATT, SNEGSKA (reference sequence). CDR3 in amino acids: CSARRASGSNEQFF.

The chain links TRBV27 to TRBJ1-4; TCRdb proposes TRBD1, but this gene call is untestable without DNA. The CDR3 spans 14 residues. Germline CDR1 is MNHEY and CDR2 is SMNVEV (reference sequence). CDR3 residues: CASSPQPGRLSLFF.

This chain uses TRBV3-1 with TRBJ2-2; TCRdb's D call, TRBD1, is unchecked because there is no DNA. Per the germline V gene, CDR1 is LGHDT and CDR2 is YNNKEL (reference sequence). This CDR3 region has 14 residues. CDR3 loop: CASSGLQGSGELFF. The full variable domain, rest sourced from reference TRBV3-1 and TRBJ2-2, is DTAVSQTPKYLVTQMGNDKSIKCEQNLGHDTMYWYKQDSKKFLKIMFSYNNKELIINETVPNRFSPKSPDKAHLNLHINSLELGDSAVYFCASSGLQGSGELFFGEGSRLTVL.

The CDR3 protein is CSARGGMGALTGELFF. The V gene is TRBV20-1, the J gene TRBJ2-2; TCRdb's D call, TRBD1, is unchecked because there is no DNA. In germline, CDR1 is DFQATT, CDR2 SNEGSKA (reference sequence). There are 16 residues in the CDR3.

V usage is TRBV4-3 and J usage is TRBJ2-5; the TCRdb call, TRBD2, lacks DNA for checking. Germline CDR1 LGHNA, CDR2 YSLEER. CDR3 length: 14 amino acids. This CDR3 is CASSQNSAKETQYF.

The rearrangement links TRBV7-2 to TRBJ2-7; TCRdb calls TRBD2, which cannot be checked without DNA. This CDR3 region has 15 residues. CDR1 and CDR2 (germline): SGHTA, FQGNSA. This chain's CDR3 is CASSLTPGTYYEQYF. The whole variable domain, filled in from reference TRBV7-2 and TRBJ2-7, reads GAGVSQSPSNKVTEKGKDVELRCDPISGHTALYWYRQSLGQGLEFLIYFQGNSAPDKSGLPSDRFSAERTGGSVSTLTIQRTQQEDSAVYLCASSLTPGTYYEQYFGPGTRLTVT.

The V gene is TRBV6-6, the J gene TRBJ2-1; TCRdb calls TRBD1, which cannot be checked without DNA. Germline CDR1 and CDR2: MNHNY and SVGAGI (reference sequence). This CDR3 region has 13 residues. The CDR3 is CASCQGGRDEQFF.

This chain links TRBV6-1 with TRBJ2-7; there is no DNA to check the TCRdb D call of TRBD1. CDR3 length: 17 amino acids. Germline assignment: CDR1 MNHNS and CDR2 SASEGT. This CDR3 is CASSEGGGTTPSYEQYF.

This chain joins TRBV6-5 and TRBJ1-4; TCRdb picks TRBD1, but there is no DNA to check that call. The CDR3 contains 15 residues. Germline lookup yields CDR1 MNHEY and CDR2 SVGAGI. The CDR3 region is CASSYSAGVGEKLFF.

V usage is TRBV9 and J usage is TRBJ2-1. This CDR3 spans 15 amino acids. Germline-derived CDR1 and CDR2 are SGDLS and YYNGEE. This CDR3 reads CASSPHQGSYNEQFF.

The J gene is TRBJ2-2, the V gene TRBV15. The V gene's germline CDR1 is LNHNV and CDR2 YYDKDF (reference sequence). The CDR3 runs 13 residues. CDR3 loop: CATSRDLNGELFF.

The CDR3 loop reads CASSYGLPGTYGYTF. This rearrangement joins TRBV3-1 to TRBJ1-2; TCRdb selects TRBD1, and the lack of DNA leaves this call unchecked. Per germline, CDR1 LGHDT and CDR2 YNNKEL (reference sequence). The CDR3 consists of 15 residues.

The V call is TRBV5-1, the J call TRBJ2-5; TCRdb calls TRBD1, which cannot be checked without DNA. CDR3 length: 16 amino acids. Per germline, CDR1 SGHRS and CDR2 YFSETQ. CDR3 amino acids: CASSFLTGGAEETQYF. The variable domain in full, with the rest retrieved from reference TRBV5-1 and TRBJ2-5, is KAGVTQTPRYLIKTRGQQVTLSCSPISGHRSVSWYQQTPGQGLQFLFEYFSETQRNKGNFPGRFSGRQFSNSRSEMNVSTLELGDSALYLCASSFLTGGAEETQYFGPGTRLLVL.

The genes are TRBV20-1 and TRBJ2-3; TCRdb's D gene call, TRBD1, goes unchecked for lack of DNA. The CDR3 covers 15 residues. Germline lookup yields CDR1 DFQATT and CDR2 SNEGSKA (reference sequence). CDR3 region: CSASPRDRGTDTQYF.

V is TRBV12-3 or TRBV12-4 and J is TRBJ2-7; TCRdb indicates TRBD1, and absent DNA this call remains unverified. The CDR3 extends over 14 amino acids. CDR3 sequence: CASSLQGTSYEQYF.

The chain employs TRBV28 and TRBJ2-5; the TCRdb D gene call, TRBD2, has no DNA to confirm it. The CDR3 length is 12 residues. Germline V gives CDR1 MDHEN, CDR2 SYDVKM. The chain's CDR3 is CASSSGAETQYF.

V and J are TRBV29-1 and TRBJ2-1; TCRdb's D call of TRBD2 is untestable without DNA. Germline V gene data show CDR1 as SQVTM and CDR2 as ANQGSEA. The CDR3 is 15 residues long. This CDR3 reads CSVVTGTRSYNEQFF.

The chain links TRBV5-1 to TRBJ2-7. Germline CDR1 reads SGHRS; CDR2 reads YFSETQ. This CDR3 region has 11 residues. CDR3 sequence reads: CASRLNYEQYF.

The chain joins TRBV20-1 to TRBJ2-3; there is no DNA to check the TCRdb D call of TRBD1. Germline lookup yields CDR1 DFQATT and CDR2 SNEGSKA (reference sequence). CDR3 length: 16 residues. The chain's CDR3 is CSARPYLVRDRDTQYF.

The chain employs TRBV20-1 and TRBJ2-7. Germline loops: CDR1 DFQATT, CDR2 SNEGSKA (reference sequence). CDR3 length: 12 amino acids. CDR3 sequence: CSATDFAYEQYF.

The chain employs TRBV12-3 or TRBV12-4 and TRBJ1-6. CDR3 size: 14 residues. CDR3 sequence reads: CASSLRLEGSPLHF.

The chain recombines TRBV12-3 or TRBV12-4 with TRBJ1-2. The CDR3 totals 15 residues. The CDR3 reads CASSPGTGRGYGYTF.

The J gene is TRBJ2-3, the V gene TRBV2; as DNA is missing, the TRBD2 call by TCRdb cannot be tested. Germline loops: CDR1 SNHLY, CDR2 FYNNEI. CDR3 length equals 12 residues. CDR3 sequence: CARGSSSDTQYF.

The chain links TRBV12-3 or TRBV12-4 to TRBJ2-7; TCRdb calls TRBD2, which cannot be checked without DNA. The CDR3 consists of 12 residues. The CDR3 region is CASSARAGEQYF.

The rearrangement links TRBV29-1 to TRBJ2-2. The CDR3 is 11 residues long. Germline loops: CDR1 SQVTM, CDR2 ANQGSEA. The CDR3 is CSGGTTGELFF.